The rows below give T cell receptor beta chains drawn from one sample of a study of T-cell reconstitution after alpha-beta-depleted transplantation in children. One entry per CDR3 protein results from TCRdb running MiXCR on the PCR reads. This sample has around 70,000 distinct CDR3 sequences; approximately 11% occur once, and the top ten carry 13%. The sequencing used PBMCs, collected before TCRalphabeta/CD19-depleted stem cell transplant. The receptors shown here come from a boy younger than 18 with acute myeloid leukemia, due to receive a stem cell transplant. Each CDR3 is given with its conserved first and last residue. Each record gives: D gene, clone size, V gene, J gene, CDR3 protein, CDR3 DNA. The D gene is left open where the match is weak. A clone size is listed for some rows: how often the clone was seen (once, few, many), or a class if it is expanded.

TRBD1	NA	TRBV7-6	TRBJ1-3	CASSRDRGPGNTIYF	TGTGCCAGCAGCCGGGACAGGGGTCCTGGAAACACCATATATTTT
TRBD1	few	TRBV6-1	TRBJ2-2	CASRTGFSSEELFF	TGTGCCAGCAGGACAGGGTTCAGTTCCGAGGAGCTGTTTTTT
NA	many	TRBV29-1	TRBJ1-1	CSVVSIGLEPTAFF	TGCAGCGTTGTAAGCATAGGCCTCGAACCAACGGCTTTCTTT
TRBD2	many	TRBV4-1	TRBJ2-1	CASSQDRTSGSLDEQFF	TGCGCCAGCAGCCAAGACCGGACTAGCGGGAGTCTCGATGAGCAGTTCTTC
NA	many	TRBV3-1	TRBJ2-3	CASSLRSGRTDTQYF	TGTGCCAGCAGCCTGCGTTCGGGAAGAACAGATACGCAGTATTTT
NA	many	TRBV6-5	TRBJ2-1	CASSYSFPADNEQFF	TGTGCCAGCAGTTACTCGTTCCCCGCGGACAATGAGCAGTTCTTC
NA	many	TRBV3-1	TRBJ1-6	CASSQGESPLHF	TGTGCCAGCAGCCAAGGGGAATCTCCCCTCCACTTT
NA	few	TRBV6-5	TRBJ2-3	CASSRHHTDTQYF	TGTGCCAGCAGCCGTCACCACACAGATACGCAGTATTTT
NA	many	TRBV6-5	TRBJ1-6	CASTRGRGRVNNSPLHF	TGTGCCAGCACCCGAGGGAGGGGACGAGTCAATAATTCACCCCTCCACTTT
TRBD2	many	TRBV20-1	TRBJ2-5	CSAAGLGFAGETQYF	TGCAGTGCAGCGGGATTGGGCTTTGCTGGGGAGACCCAGTACTTC
TRBD1	many	TRBV5-1	TRBJ2-5	CASSYRGSGETQYF	TGCGCCAGCAGTTACAGGGGTTCAGGAGAGACCCAGTACTTC
TRBD2	many	TRBV6-5	TRBJ2-7	CASTSGRSYEQYF	TGTGCCAGCACTAGCGGGAGGTCCTACGAGCAGTACTTC
TRBD2	medium-sized	TRBV25-1	TRBJ2-3	CASSATGGLAGGDTQYF	TGTGCCAGCAGTGCAACCGGCGGACTAGCGGGGGGTGATACGCAGTATTTT
NA	NA	TRBV7-9	TRBJ1-2	CASSRPGSRNGYTF	TGTGCCAGCAGCCGACCAGGGAGTAGGAATGGCTACACCTTC
NA	many	TRBV7-2	TRBJ2-1	CASSIQTGTGYNEQFF	TGTGCCAGCAGCATCCAGACAGGGACTGGCTACAATGAGCAGTTCTTC
TRBD2	many	TRBV7-2	TRBJ2-5	CASSLAGTSGAQETQYF	TGTGCCAGCAGCTTAGCTGGGACTAGCGGGGCCCAAGAGACCCAGTACTTC
TRBD2	many	TRBV3-1	TRBJ2-5	CASSQGRREGQETQYF	TGTGCCAGCAGCCAAGGGAGGCGGGAGGGGCAAGAGACCCAGTACTTC
NA	many	TRBV7-8	TRBJ2-3	CASSLKRLAATDTQYF	TGTGCCAGCAGCTTAAAGCGACTCGCCGCCACAGATACGCAGTATTTT
NA	many	TRBV12-3/TRBV12-4	TRBJ2-5	CASLFGETQYF	TGTGCCAGTTTGTTCGGGGAGACCCAGTACTTC
TRBD1	many	TRBV20-1	TRBJ1-1	CSAPQGAVENTEAFF	TGCAGTGCCCCACAGGGGGCCGTGGAGAACACTGAAGCTTTCTTT
NA	many	TRBV28	TRBJ2-7	CASRPTPRGEQYF	TGTGCCAGCAGACCCACTCCCAGGGGCGAGCAGTACTTC
NA	many	TRBV29-1	TRBJ2-7	CSVGGVSYEQYF	TGCAGCGTCGGCGGGGTCTCCTACGAGCAGTACTTC